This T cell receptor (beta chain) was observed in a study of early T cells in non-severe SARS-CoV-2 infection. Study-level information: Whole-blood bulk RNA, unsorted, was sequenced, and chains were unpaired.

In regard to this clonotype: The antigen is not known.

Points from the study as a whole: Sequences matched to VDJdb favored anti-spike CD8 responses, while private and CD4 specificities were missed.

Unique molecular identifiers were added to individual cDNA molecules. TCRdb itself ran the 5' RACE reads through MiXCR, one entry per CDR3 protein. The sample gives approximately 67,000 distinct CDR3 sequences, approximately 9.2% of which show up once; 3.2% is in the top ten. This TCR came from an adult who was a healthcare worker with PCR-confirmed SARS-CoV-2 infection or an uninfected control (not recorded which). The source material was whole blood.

The chain's CDR3 is CASSKVQLPGYEQYF. The CDR3 bases are TGTGCCAGCAGCAAAGTGCAACTGCCTGGGTACGAGCAGTACTTC. The genes are TRBV21-1 and TRBJ2-7. TRBV21-1 is a known pseudogene. There are 15 residues in the CDR3.